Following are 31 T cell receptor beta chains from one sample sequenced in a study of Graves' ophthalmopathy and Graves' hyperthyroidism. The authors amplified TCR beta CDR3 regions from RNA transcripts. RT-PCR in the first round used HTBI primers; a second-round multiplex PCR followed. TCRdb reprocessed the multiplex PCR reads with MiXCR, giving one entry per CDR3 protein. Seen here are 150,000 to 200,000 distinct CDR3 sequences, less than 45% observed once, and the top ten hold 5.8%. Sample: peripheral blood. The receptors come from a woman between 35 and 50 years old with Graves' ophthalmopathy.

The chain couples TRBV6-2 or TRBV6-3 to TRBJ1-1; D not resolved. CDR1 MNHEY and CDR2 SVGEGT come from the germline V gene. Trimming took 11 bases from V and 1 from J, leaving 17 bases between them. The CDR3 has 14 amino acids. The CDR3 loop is CAARFGIQNTEAFF. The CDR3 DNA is TGTGCCGCCCGTTTTGGAATTCAGAACACTGAAGCTTTCTTT.

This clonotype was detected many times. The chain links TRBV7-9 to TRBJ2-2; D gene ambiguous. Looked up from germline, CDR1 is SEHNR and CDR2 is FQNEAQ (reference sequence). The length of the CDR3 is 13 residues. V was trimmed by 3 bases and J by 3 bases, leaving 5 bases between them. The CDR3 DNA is TGTGCCAGCAGCTTCGAAGACACCGGGGAGCTGTTTTTT. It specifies CASSFEDTGELFF.

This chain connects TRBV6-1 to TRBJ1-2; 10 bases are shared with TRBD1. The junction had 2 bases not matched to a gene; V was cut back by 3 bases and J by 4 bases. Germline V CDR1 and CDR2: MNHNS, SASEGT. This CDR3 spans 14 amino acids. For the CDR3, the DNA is TGTGCCAGCAGTGAGACAGGGGGCTCCTATGGCTACACCTTC. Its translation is CASSETGGSYGYTF.

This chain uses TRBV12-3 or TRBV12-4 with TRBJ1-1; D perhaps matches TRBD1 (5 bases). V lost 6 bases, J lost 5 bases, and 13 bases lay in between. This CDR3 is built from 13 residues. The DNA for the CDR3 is TGTGCCAGCAGGAACGACAAGGGGACTGAAGCTTTCTTT. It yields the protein CASRNDKGTEAFF.

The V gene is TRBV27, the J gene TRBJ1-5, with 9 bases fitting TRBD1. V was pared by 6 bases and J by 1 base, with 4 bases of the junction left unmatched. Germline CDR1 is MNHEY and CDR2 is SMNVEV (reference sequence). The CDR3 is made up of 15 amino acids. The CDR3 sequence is CASRTGTGSNQPQHF. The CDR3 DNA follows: TGTGCCAGCAGGACGGGGACAGGGAGCAATCAGCCCCAGCATTTT.

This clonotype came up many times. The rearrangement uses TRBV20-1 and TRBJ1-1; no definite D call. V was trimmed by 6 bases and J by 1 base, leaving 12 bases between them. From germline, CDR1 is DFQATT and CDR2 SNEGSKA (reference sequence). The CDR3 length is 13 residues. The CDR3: CSAPGRGNTEAFF. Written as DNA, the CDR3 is TGCAGTGCCCCGGGCAGAGGGAACACTGAAGCTTTCTTT.

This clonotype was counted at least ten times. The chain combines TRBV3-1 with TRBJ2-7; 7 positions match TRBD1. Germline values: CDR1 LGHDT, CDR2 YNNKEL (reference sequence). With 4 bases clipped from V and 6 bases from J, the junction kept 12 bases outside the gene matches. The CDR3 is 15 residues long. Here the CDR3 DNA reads TGTGCCAGCAGCCCTTCCTGGACAGGCGATTTCGAGCAGTACTTC. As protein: CASSPSWTGDFEQYF.

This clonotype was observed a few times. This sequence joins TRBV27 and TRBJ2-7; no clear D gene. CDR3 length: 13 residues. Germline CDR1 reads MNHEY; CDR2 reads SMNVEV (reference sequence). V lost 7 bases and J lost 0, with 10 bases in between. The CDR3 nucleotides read TGTGCCAGCAAAGGTAGCCGCTCCTACGAGCAGTACTTC. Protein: CASKGSRSYEQYF.

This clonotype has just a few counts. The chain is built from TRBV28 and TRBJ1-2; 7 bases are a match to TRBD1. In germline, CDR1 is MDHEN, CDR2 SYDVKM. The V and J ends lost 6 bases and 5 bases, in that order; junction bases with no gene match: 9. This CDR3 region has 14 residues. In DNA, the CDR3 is TGTGCCAGCAGCGCCACAGGGGCCGGGTATGGCTACACCTTC. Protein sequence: CASSATGAGYGYTF.

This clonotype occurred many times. CDR3 loop: CASSLQQKGTEAFF. The CDR3 nucleotides read TGTGCCAGCTCACTACAACAGAAGGGCACTGAAGCTTTCTTT. The V and J genes are TRBV18 and TRBJ1-1; no definite D call. Per the germline V gene, CDR1 is KGHSH and CDR2 is LQKENI. The CDR3 covers 14 residues. V lost 4 bases and J 4 bases, leaving 13 bases between the germline ends.

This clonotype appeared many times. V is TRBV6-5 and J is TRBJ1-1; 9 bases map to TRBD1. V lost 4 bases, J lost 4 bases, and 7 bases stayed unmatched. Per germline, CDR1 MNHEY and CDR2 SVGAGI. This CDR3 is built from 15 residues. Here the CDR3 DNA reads TGTGCCAGCAGTTCACCGGGACAGGGTACCACTGAAGCTTTCTTT. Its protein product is CASSSPGQGTTEAFF.

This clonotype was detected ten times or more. CDR3 coding DNA: TGTGCCAGCAGTTTAACCCCCCTGGGGAGGGGAAGCAATCAGCCCCAGCATTTT. Translated: CASSLTPLGRGSNQPQHF. V usage is TRBV12-3 or TRBV12-4 and J usage is TRBJ1-5; D may be TRBD1 (5 bases). V dropped 2 bases and J dropped 1 base, with 18 bases sitting between them. The CDR3 totals 18 residues.

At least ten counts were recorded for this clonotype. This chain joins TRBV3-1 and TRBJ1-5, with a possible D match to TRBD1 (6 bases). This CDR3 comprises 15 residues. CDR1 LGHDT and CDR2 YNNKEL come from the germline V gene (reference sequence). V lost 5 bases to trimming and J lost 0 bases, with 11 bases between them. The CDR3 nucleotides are TGTGCCAGCAGCAAGGACAGTAATAGCAATCAGCCCCAGCATTTT. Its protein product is CASSKDSNSNQPQHF. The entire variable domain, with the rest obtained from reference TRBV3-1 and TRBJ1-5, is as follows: DTAVSQTPKYLVTQMGNDKSIKCEQNLGHDTMYWYKQDSKKFLKIMFSYNNKELIINETVPNRFSPKSPDKAHLNLHINSLELGDSAVYFCASSKDSNSNQPQHFGDGTRLSIL.

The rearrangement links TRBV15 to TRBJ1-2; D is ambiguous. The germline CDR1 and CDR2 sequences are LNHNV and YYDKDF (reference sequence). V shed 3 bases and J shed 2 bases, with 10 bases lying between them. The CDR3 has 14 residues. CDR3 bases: TGTGCCACCAGCAGGGGGAGGGCAAACTATGGCTACACCTTC. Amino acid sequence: CATSRGRANYGYTF.

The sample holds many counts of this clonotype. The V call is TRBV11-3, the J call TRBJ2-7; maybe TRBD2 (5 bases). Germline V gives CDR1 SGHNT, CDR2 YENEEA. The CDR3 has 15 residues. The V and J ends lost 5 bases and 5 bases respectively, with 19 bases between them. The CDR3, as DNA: TGTGCCAGCAGCCCCCCGGCGGGTGGGTGGCACGAGCAGTACTTC. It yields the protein CASSPPAGGWHEQYF.

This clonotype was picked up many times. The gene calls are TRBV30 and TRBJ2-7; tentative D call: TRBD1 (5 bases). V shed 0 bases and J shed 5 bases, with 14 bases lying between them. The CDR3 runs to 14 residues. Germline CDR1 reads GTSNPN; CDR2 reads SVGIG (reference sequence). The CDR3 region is CAWSVRAGQDEQYF. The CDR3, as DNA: TGTGCCTGGAGTGTACGGGCAGGGCAGGACGAGCAGTACTTC.

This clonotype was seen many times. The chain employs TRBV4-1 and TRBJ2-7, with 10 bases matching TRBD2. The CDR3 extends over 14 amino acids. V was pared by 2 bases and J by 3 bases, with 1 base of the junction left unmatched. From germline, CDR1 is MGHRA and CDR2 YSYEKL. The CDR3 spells CASSQTSGDYEQYF. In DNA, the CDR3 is TGCGCCAGCAGCCAAACTAGCGGGGACTACGAGCAGTACTTC.

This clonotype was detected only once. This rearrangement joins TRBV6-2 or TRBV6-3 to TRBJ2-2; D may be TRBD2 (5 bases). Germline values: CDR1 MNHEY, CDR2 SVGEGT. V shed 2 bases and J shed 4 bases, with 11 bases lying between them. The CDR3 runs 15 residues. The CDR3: CASSYGGSSTGELFF. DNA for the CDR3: TGTGCCAGCAGTTACGGTGGGAGTAGCACCGGGGAGCTGTTTTTT.

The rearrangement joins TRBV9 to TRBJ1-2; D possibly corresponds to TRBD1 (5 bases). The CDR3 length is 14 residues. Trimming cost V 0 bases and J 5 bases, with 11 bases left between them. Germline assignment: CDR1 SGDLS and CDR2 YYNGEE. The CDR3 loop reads CASSVEAGRYGYTF. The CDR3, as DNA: TGTGCCAGCAGCGTAGAGGCAGGGCGGTATGGCTACACCTTC.

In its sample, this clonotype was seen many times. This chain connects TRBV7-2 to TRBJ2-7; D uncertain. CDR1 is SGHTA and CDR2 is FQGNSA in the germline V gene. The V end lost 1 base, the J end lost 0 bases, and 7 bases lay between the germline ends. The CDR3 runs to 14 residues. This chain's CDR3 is CASSLEANSYEQYF. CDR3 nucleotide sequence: TGTGCCAGCAGCTTAGAGGCCAACTCCTACGAGCAGTACTTC.

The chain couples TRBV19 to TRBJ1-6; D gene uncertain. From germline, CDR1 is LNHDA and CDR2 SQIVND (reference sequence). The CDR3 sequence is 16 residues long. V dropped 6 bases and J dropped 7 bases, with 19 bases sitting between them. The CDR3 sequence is CASRYIFREANSPLHF. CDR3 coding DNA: TGTGCCAGTAGATACATTTTCCGGGAGGCCAATTCACCCCTCCACTTT.

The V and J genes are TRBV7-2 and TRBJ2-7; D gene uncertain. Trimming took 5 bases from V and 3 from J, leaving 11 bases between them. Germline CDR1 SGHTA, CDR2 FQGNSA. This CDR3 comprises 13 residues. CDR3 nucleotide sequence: TGTGCCAGCAGCACAGACCTTAACTACGAGCAGTACTTC. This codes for CASSTDLNYEQYF.

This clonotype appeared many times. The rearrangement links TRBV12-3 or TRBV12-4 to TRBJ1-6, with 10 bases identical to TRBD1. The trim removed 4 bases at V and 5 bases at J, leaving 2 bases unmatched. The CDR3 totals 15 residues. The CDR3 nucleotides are TGTGCCAGCAGTTCGGGACAGGGGAATAATTCACCCCTCCACTTT. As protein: CASSSGQGNNSPLHF.

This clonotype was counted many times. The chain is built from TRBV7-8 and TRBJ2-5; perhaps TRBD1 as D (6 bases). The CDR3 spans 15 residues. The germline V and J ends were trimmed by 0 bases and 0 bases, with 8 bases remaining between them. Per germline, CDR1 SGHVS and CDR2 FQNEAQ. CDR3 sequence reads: CASSLATGNQETQYF. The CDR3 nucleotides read TGTGCCAGCAGCTTAGCTACAGGGAACCAAGAGACCCAGTACTTC.

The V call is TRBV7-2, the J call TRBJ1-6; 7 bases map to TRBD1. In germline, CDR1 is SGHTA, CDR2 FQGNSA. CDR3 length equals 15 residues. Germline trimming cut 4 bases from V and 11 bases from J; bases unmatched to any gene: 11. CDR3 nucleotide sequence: TGTGCCAGCAGCTCGTCGGGACAGAATCCTACACCCCTCCACTTT. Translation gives CASSSSGQNPTPLHF.

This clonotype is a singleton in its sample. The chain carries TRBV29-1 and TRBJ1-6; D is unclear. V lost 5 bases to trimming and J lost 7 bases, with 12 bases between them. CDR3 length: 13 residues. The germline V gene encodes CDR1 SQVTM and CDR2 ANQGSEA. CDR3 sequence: CSVSETLNSPLHF. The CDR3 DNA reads TGCAGCGTTTCAGAGACGTTGAATTCACCCCTCCACTTT.

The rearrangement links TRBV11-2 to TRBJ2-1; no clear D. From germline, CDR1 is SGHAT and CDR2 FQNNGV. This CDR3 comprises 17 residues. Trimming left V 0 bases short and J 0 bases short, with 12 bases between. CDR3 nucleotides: TGTGCCAGCAGCTTAGACAGATCACCAAACTCCTACAATGAGCAGTTCTTC. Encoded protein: CASSLDRSPNSYNEQFF. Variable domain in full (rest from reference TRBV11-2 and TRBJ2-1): EAGVAQSPRYKIIEKRQSVAFWCNPISGHATLYWYQQILGQGPKLLIQFQNNGVVDDSQLPKDRFSAERLKGVDSTLKIQPAKLEDSAVYLCASSLDRSPNSYNEQFFGPGTRLTVL.

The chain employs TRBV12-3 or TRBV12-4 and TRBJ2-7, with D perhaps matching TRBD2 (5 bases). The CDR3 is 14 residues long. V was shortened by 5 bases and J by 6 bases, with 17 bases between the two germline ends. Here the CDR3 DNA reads TGTGCCAGCAGTCACGGAACCGGGGTTCCCGAGCAGTACTTC. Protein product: CASSHGTGVPEQYF.

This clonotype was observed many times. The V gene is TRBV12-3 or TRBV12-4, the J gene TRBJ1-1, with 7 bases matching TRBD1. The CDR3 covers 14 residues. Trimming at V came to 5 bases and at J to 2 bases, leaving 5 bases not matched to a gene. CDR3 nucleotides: TGTGCCAGCAGTCCCGGGACAGTAAACACTGAAGCTTTCTTT. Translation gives CASSPGTVNTEAFF.

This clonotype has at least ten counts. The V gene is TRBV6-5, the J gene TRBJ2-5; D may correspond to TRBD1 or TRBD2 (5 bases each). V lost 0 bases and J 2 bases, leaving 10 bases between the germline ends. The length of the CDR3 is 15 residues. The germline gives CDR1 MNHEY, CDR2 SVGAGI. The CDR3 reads CASSYSGPGQETQYF. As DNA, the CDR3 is TGTGCCAGCAGTTACTCGGGACCGGGACAAGAGACCCAGTACTTC.

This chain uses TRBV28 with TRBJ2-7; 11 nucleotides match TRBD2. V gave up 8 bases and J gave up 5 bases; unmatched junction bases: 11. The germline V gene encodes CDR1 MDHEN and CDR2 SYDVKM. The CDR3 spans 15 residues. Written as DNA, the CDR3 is TGTGCCAGCGGCCTAGCGGGAGGAGGCACCCACGAGCAGTACTTC. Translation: CASGLAGGGTHEQYF.